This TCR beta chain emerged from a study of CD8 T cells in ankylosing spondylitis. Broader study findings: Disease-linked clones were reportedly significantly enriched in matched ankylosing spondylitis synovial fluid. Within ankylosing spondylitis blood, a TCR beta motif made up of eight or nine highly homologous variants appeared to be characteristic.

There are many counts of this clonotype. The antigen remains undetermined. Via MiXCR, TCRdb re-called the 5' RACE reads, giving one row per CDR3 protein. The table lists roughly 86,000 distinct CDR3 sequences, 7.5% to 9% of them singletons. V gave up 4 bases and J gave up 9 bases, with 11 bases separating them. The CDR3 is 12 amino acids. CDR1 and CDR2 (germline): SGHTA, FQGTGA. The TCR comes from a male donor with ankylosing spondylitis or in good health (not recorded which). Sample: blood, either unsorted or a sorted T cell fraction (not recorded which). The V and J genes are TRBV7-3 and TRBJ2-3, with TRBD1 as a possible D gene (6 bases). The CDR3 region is CASSSQGNTQYF. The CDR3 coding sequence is TGTGCCAGCAGCTCCCAGGGGAACACGCAGTATTTT.